This T cell receptor (beta chain) was observed in a study of CD8+ T cells in alopecia areata. Only one count was recorded for this clone. Its antigen is not identified. Isolated RNA was reverse transcribed into cDNA used as the sequencing template. Produced via immunoSEQ multiplex PCR; TCRdb's table is partial and in-frame only. The data hold fewer than 80,000 clones, with roughly 60% observed a single time. Whole-study results and caveats: TCRs were shared less clearly across patients than in mice, possibly for HLA-related reasons. Clonality was higher in lesional than normal scalp, especially in alopecia totalis/universalis.

A FACSAria was used to sort CD4+ and CD8+ T cells. These cells came from PBMCs. V was cut by 3 bases and J by 2 bases, with 15 bases left in between. Germline lookup yields CDR1 SQVTM and CDR2 ANQGSEA. This CDR3 has 15 amino acids. Sequencing used CD8+ T cells sorted from blood, obtained at week 0. The source of this sequence is a human donor with alopecia areata. V is TRBV29-1 and J is TRBJ2-3; D possibly corresponds to TRBD2 (6 bases). For the CDR3, the DNA is TGCAGCGTTGATAGTCGGGGACTGGACACAGATACGCAGTATTTT. Protein sequence: CSVDSRGLDTDTQYF.